This T cell receptor (beta chain) was profiled in a study of cytomegalovirus exposure and HLA in healthy donors (dated by TCRdb to the late 2010s). Study-level background: An earlier analysis of approximately 640 of the donors reported 250 to 300 Gb of sequence data and 117 million unique TCR beta sequences from some 180 million T cells. Among several hundred genotyped donors of the cohort, an average of around 240,000 unique TCR beta nucleotide sequences was sequenced per donor, of which 15% to 20% were non-productive. Donor age, sex, ethnicity and CMV serostatus were compiled alongside the repertoire data. Because of strong linkage in the cohort, five DR-DQ haplotypes were treated as single units for association and clustering. In the later analysis, no new phenotypic data were used to find candidate immune exposures; instead, reliance was placed on TCR beta sequences and their occurrence across donors. Every repertoire in the discovery cohort had been generated on one and the same sequencing platform. To study patterns of TCR occurrence, a later analysis re-analyzed previously published TCR beta repertoires from several hundred donors and added high-resolution HLA genotyping. Of the 300 to 500 genotyped donors, approximately 81% were placed in the genetic ancestry cluster associated with self-reported Caucasian donors. A separate validation cohort of over a hundred different subjects was used in addition to the roughly 720-subject first cohort. Roughly 290 gigabases of sequencing data and roughly 81 million unique TCR sequences made up an early release that covered fewer than 650 HLA-typed donors. The study combined high-throughput TCR immunosequencing, statistical association of individual TCRs with disease status, and machine learning to predict cytomegalovirus infection status. The number of donors typed differed by locus, with 629-630 for A, B, C, DRB1 and DQB1, around 560 for DQA1, about 610 for DPA1, and under 490 for DPB1. The study aimed to test whether cataloging public T cell receptors could reveal signatures of past pathogen exposure. Both class I and class II loci were covered by HLA typing, at four-digit resolution. An earlier analysis of around 580 of the donors used high-throughput TCR beta sequencing to judge whether each TCR beta V gene segment behaved as functional or pseudogenic. Genome-wide SNP genotypes for about 60% of the roughly 700 donors were used in a later genetic analysis, which treated that subset as a discovery cohort. The T cell repertoires of some 670 subjects were profiled by immunosequencing and related to cytomegalovirus serostatus.

The library relied on the immunoSEQ multiplex PCR assay. For the multiplex PCR, a mixture combining 60 forward primers for TCR Vbeta segments and 13 reverse primers for TCR Jbeta segments was used. A multiplex PCR assay on genomic DNA amplified the CDR3 region of rearranged TCR beta genes. The amplified TCR beta libraries were sequenced on the Illumina HiSeq System as 87-base-pair reads. Per the authors' processing: In a later analysis, about 80 million unique TCR beta chains were counted across the 690 or so repertoires, and roughly 11 million of these chains were shared by at least two donors. To remove PCR and sequencing errors, raw reads were error-corrected and collapsed into unique sequences using a nearest-neighbor algorithm that merged closely related sequences. CDR3 sequences were aligned to IMGT reference sequences to assign V, D and J gene segments. Each retained sequence needed at least a six-nucleotide match to both a V gene segment and a J gene segment. Rearrangements were classified as productive when the CDR3 lacked stop codons and remained in frame with V and J, and all other rearrangements were classified as non-productive. CDR3 was defined by IMGT convention, running from the second conserved V-encoded cysteine to the conserved J-encoded phenylalanine. In an earlier analysis of around 600 of the donors, sequences lacking an unambiguous match to a single V gene segment were excluded. In an earlier analysis of some 590 of the donors, V segments were called functional above 56.7% productive rearrangements and were called segregating when the between-donor standard deviation exceeded 5%. A statistical classification framework was developed to diagnose cytomegalovirus status using the catalog of TCR beta chain sequences. A later analysis assigned V and J genes by comparing TCR nucleotide sequences with IMGT/GENE-DB human TR gene sequences. A later analysis assigned CDR3 sequences and most-parsimonious VDJ recombination scenarios with the TCRdist pipeline. A later analysis defined each TCR beta chain by its CDR3 amino acid sequence plus V-gene family, and excluded reads lacking a unique V-gene family. As a way to deal with suspected cross-contamination and a sequencing artifact, a later analysis dropped roughly 600 nucleotide sequences that were highly shared and had low generation probability. For each public chain, a later analysis derived a clonal expansion index from normalized ranks of inferred template counts within each repertoire. In a later analysis, generation probabilities were computed with a VDJ recombination model fitted to out-of-frame rearrangements, and the resulting probabilities were checked against IGoR. A later analysis scored TCR-TCR, TCR-HLA and TCR-CMV co-occurrence with hypergeometric tests, applying a repertoire-size bias correction to TCR pairs. A later analysis estimated false discovery rates by permuting HLA or CMV assignments 20 times. In a later analysis, co-occurring TCRs were grouped using DBSCAN, with TCRdist sequence similarity added in when clustering inside HLA-allele-positive subsets. Co-occurrence clustering excluded repertoires with fewer than 30,000 or more than 120,000 public chains, plus five with anomalous nucleotide sharing. The source is immuneACCESS, and TCRdb retained only in-frame sequences with V and J called. Part of the clones is not carried over; for the studies checked, unresolved V genes explain less than half of this, and the remainder is unexplained. That table furnishes V, J and clone size, whereas the DNA furnished D and trimming. Here the sample has roughly 100,000 clones; approximately 12% occur a single time. More than 15% of the sample rests with the top ten.

Study-wide conclusions, independent of this receptor: A further reported finding was that TCR beta sequences accurately predicted the HLA-A and HLA-B alleles for most subjects in the first cohort. A cluster of highly shared sequence variants was judged likely to represent a technical artifact of the sequencing pipeline. The only immune exposure information available for the cohort was CMV serostatus. Some IMGT-functional V segments, including TRBV6-2 and TRBV6-3, could not be told apart with the 87-base-pair reads, so those segments were excluded. Cytomegalovirus status was reported to be diagnosed by the classifier with high specificity and sensitivity in both the original and validation cohorts. The earlier analysis of approximately 590 of the donors excluded 15 to 20 rarely observed V segments, including chromosome 9 orphons, because counts were too low. It was suggested by the authors that the approach could potentially be generalized to other disease states and immunological phenotypes. In a later analysis, the rate of TCR association differed among HLA loci, with DRB1 alleles having the most associated TCRs and HLA-C alleles having the fewest. Three of the identified cytomegalovirus-associated TCR beta chains were confirmed in vitro to be specific for cytomegalovirus antigens. Sequencing depth was assumed to be roughly uniform across donors in the presence/absence analyses, though that assumption may not hold. In a later analysis, HLA-associated TCR beta chains showed more clonal expansion and lower generation probabilities than non-associated chains that were equally common. Only TCR beta chains were sequenced in this cohort, and the absence of alpha or paired-chain data limited detectable features. A later analysis found that most CMV-associated TCR beta chains appeared HLA-restricted, with HLA associations seemingly driven largely by CMV exposure. In a later analysis, several top co-occurrence clusters were reported to appear linked to parvovirus B19, influenza, CMV and Epstein-Barr virus. At a false discovery rate of 0.05, a later analysis linked roughly 17,000 TCR beta sequences to specific HLA alleles. A later genetic analysis reported fewer N-insertions in productive TCRs among donors in an Asian-associated ancestry cluster than the roughly 670-donor mean. Correlated functional status among segregating V segments might be attributable to linkage disequilibrium, but an unknown experimental factor could not be ruled out. Strong co-occurrence of HLA alleles, especially DR and DQ, made assigning TCR associations to individual alleles difficult. Most TCR sequences were seen in very few donors, while some public TCRs were found in many individuals. Because HLA typing was unavailable for some donors at each locus, only the typed subset was used in association tests. Broadly in line with IMGT annotations, most TCR beta V segments showed up in productive rearrangements about 87% or about 30% of the time in an earlier analysis of approximately 600 of the donors. A later genetic analysis associated a missense DCLRE1C variant with V-gene and J-gene trimming of TCR beta chains, and an independent cohort replicated the association. In the study, 150 to 200 TCR beta chains were listed as associated with cytomegalovirus.

Note on this clone: What antigen it recognizes has not been identified. No base quality information exists; no much larger clone differs at one position.

In total, over 600 healthy bone marrow donors made up the cohort. At the time of sampling, every cohort member was nominally healthy, though immune exposures that went unrecorded were likely present. The donor was CMV seropositive and was included in the group of some 290 seropositive cohort members. Each donor provided a peripheral blood sample, and peripheral blood mononuclear cells were used for TCR beta sequencing. Genomic DNA was extracted from the blood cell samples with the Qiagen DNeasy Blood Extraction Kit. Trimming removed 4 bases from V and 2 bases from J, leaving 15 bases between the germline ends. The CDR3 numbers 14 residues from cysteine through phenylalanine. Just CDR3 DNA is preserved here, 42 bases in frame from base 1. CDR1 and CDR2, per the germline V gene, are SQVTM and ANQGSEA.

This clonotype originated in a man in his forties in good health and CMV-seropositive. The specimen was PBMCs. Recombination linked TRBV29-1 to TRBJ2-7; TRBD2 might be the D gene, on 6 matching bases. The bases read TGCAGCGTTGTAGGGCGCGGGGCAACCTACGAGCAGTACTTC. This gives the protein CSVVGRGATYEQYF.